The clone carrying this T cell receptor (beta chain) has a handful of counts. Its antigen is undetermined. This specimen belongs to a study of CD8+ T cells in alopecia areata. Study results and limitations: TCRs were shared less clearly across patients than in mice, possibly for HLA-related reasons.

cDNA prepared by RNA extraction and subsequent reverse transcription served as the template for sequencing. Data came from immunoSEQ multiplex PCR; TCRdb stores just in-frame clones and leaves some out. Of about 150,000 clones detected, around half appear once; the ten largest clones hold roughly 19%. Obtained from alopecia areata patients were lesional scalp punch biopsies along with peripheral blood. The CDR3 length is 13 residues. Germline CDR1 reads SGDLS; CDR2 reads YYNGEE. Trimming cost V 0 bases and J 2 bases, with 5 bases left between them. The sample consisted of CD8+ T cells sorted from blood, taken at week 0. The chain links TRBV9 to TRBJ1-1, with no clear D. The TCR originated in a human donor with alopecia areata. The CDR3 is CASSVVDNTEAFF. The DNA of the CDR3 is TGTGCCAGCAGCGTAGTGGATAACACTGAAGCTTTCTTT. Full variable domain (missing parts from reference TRBV9 and TRBJ1-1): DSGVTQTPKHLITATGQRVTLRCSPRSGDLSVYWYQQSLDQGLQFLIQYYNGEERAKGNILERFSAQQFPDLHSELNLSSLELGDSALYFCASSVVDNTEAFFGQGTRLTVV.